This T cell receptor beta chain was captured by sequencing in a study of Ad26.COV2.S vaccination and SARS-CoV-2 variants (dated by TCRdb to the early 2020s). Context from the whole study: Vaccine-arm donors came from COV1001, a multicentre, randomized, double-blind, placebo-controlled phase I-IIa trial of Ad26.COV2.S in healthy adults. Ad26.COV2.S was administered intramuscularly at 5 x 10^10 or 1 x 10^11 viral particles, either as a single shot or as two shots given 56 days apart. TCRbeta repertoire sequencing served as the tool for gauging how specific and how broad the SARS-CoV-2-reactive T cell receptors were following Ad26.COV2.S vaccination. A total of about 30 samples were included in the TCR-sequenced set, comprising around 19 Ad26.COV2.S vaccine recipients, 5 placebo recipients and 8 SARS-CoV-2 convalescent individuals. Trial participants were randomized into five groups of five, in which low-dose or high-dose Ad26.COV2.S was given once or twice, or placebo was given on both occasions. Investigators remained blinded to trial group allocation during experiments and outcome assessment.

The intended sense of this specimen's treatment or condition label: about 20 received Ad26.COV2.S at low or high dose, single or two shots; several received placebo; per-sample allocation not given. For vaccine and placebo recipients, the sequenced repertoires came from samples collected on day 63 after the first injection. In Cohort 1b, about two dozen adults aged 18-55 years were enrolled at a single site in Boston, USA, between 29 July and 7 August 2020. As a vaccine, Ad26.COV2.S was a replication-incompetent adenovirus type 26 vector that expressed a prefusion-stabilized SARS-CoV-2 spike protein derived from the original Wuhan strain. Trimming at the junction amounts to 6 bases on V and 4 bases on J, and the germline ends lie 12 bases apart. The CDR3 runs 12 amino acids, cysteine and phenylalanine included. Of all the DNA, just the CDR3 is kept, 36 bases in frame from base 1. For CDR1 and CDR2, the germline V gene lists SQVTM and ANQGSEA.

The immunoSEQ Assay was the method used to sequence TCRbeta CDR3 regions. After extraction, genomic DNA underwent amplification by bias-controlled multiplex PCR, followed by high-throughput sequencing. In the authors' own workflow: To quantify the absolute abundance of every unique TCRbeta CDR3 region, sequences were collapsed and filtered. Usable DNA was measured by amplifying reference genes present in all nucleated cells, and TCRbeta template counts were normalized to that usable DNA to estimate T cell fraction. Repertoire TCRs were annotated as SARS-CoV-2-specific by exact matching of V gene, CDR3 amino acid sequence and J gene to a known reactive TCR set. The reference SARS-CoV-2 TCR set came from MIRA and was filtered for enrichment in COVID-19-positive ImmuneCODE repertoires, removing public or cross-reactive TCRs. Drawing on the MIRA antigens, annotated TCRs were analysed further at the level of specific ORF or position within ORF. Breadth was defined as annotated unique rearrangements over total unique productive rearrangements; depth was the summed frequency of those rearrangements. Group comparisons of TCR breadth used two-sided Wilcoxon rank-sum tests. Sourced from immuneACCESS, this table was stored by TCRdb with only in-frame sequences that have V and J called. A share of the clones is absent; for the studies checked, an unresolved V gene accounts for under half, and the remainder has no known explanation. V and J calls plus clone size are reproduced from that table; the DNA served to infer D and trimming. This sample holds around 450,000 clones; roughly 88% were observed only once. In total, the top ten clones hold less than 4.5% of the sample.

Study-wide conclusions, independent of this receptor: Comparing responses between vaccine doses or regimens was not something the study was powered to do. Compared with placebo recipients, Ad26.COV2.S recipients showed higher spike-specific TCR breadth (P = 0.0014). Non-spike TCR breadth was comparable between vaccine and placebo recipients, consistent with the vaccine containing only spike. It was noted by the authors that total T cell responses may have been underestimated by the TCR breadth and depth analyses. After vaccination, spike-specific CD8+ and CD4+ T cell responses were reported to show substantial breadth.

To note about this clone: This receptor's antigen is unknown. Base quality data are lacking; no much larger clone is found one base away.

The chain couples TRBV29-1 to TRBJ1-2; no D gene call is confident. The origin of this receptor is a person between 18 and 65 years old who received the Ad26.COV2.S COVID-19 vaccine or a placebo. Sequencing used peripheral blood, obtained in a trial of Ad26.COV2.S vaccine versus placebo. The nucleotides are TGCAGCGTCCCCCCCGGACCCTATGGCTACACCTTC. Translated, it reads CSVPPGPYGYTF.